A selection of T cell receptor beta chains follows, all from one sample in a study of control samples from healthy donors and cancer patients. Generated by immunoSEQ multiplex PCR, the TCRdb table keeps only in-frame clones and is missing some. The table records about 140,000 clones, roughly 94% of them present only once. Sequencing was carried out using blood. These receptor sequences come from a man aged 40-49 years in good health. The CDR3 runs from the conserved cysteine through the conserved F or W. A D gene is named only where the DNA matches it firmly. Size tells how often a clone was seen (once, few, many) or the class of an expanded clone, and some rows leave it out.

size | J | V | D | DNA | CDR3
NA | TRBJ2-1 | TRBV11-3 | TRBD1 | TGTGCCAGCAGCTTAGAATTTGGAACAGGGGCTTCCTACAATGAGCAGTTCTTC | CASSLEFGTGASYNEQFF
NA | TRBJ2-1 | TRBV9 | NA | TGTGCCAGCAGCCCCTTCCCCGTCGGCGGGAACTACAATGAGCAGTTCTTC | CASSPFPVGGNYNEQFF
NA | TRBJ1-2 | TRBV7-8 | NA | TGTGCCAGCAGCTTATCCCGGAACTATGGCTACACCTTC | CASSLSRNYGYTF
NA | TRBJ2-7 | TRBV9 | TRBD2 | TGTGCCAGCAGCACCGCAGGACACGGACTAGCGGGGGAAGAGCAGTACTTC | CASSTAGHGLAGEEQYF
NA | TRBJ1-6 | TRBV4-1 | NA | TGCGCCAGCAGCCAAGCCCCCCCAGGGCTGGATAATTCACCCCTCCACTTT | CASSQAPPGLDNSPLHF
NA | TRBJ1-1 | TRBV11-1 | TRBD1 | TGTGCCAGCAGCTTAGGACAGGGAAAGAACACTGAAGCTTTCTTT | CASSLGQGKNTEAFF
NA | TRBJ2-1 | TRBV6-5 | TRBD2 | TGTGCCAGCAGGACCGGGACTAGAAAGGGCAATGAGCAGTTCTTC | CASRTGTRKGNEQFF
NA | TRBJ2-3 | TRBV5-4 | NA | TGTGCCAGCAGCTTGGCCCGGGATCCCCTATATACGCAGTATTTT | CASSLARDPLYTQYF
NA | TRBJ1-5 | TRBV2 | TRBD1 | TGTGCCAGCAGCCTGACAGGGGGCGCCGGCAATCAGCCCCAGCATTTT | CASSLTGGAGNQPQHF
NA | TRBJ1-5 | TRBV6-5 | NA | TGTGCCAGCAGAGGGGTTTCGAGCAATCAGCCCCAGCATTTT | CASRGVSSNQPQHF
NA | TRBJ2-3 | TRBV4-3 | NA | TGCGCCAGCAGCCAAGATGAGCCAGATACGCAGTATTTT | CASSQDEPDTQYF
NA | TRBJ2-3 | TRBV3-1/TRBV3-2 | TRBD1 | TGTGCCAGCAGCCAAGCGCGGACAGGGGGCGAAGATACGCAGTATTTT | CASSQARTGGEDTQYF
NA | TRBJ1-5 | TRBV13 | NA | TGTGCCAGCAGCTTCGGGGGTTCTTTTAGCAATCAGCCCCAGCATTTT | CASSFGGSFSNQPQHF
NA | TRBJ2-5 | TRBV9 | TRBD1 | TGTGCCAGCAGCGCAAGATCAGGGGGATTGGGAGAGACCCAGTACTTC | CASSARSGGLGETQYF
NA | TRBJ1-2 | TRBV28 | NA | TGTGCCAGCAGTGGTCTAGGGGAGAGGGACTATGGCTACACCTTC | CASSGLGERDYGYTF
once | TRBJ2-7 | TRBV5-1 | TRBD2 | TGCGCCAGCAAGGTCGGGAGGTCCCGGAGCTCCTACGAGCAGTACTTC | CASKVGRSRSSYEQYF
NA | TRBJ2-3 | TRBV5-1 | NA | TGCGCCAGCAGCCCTGGCAGCCCTGTCTCAGATACGCAGTATTTT | CASSPGSPVSDTQYF
NA | TRBJ2-7 | TRBV19 | TRBD1 | TGTGCCAGTAGTCCAGGGACAGACTACGAGCAGTACTTC | CASSPGTDYEQYF
NA | TRBJ1-4 | TRBV20-1 | NA | TGCAGTGCTAGTAACCCTGAAAAACTGTTTTTT | CSASNPEKLFF
NA | TRBJ2-7 | TRBV29-1 | TRBD1 | TGCAGCGTCGGACAGGCCTACGAGCAGTACTTC | CSVGQAYEQYF
NA | TRBJ1-2 | TRBV29-1 | NA | TGCAGCGTTGCTCCGGGACACCACTATGGCTACACCTTC | CSVAPGHHYGYTF
few | TRBJ2-7 | TRBV18 | TRBD1 | TGTGCCAGCTCACCGCGGGACAGGGGTGCCTACGAGCAGTACTTC | CASSPRDRGAYEQYF
NA | TRBJ1-1 | TRBV28 | NA | TGTGCCAGTACCCCGCGGCCAAACACTGAAGCTTTCTTT | CASTPRPNTEAFF
NA | TRBJ1-3 | TRBV5-6 | NA | TGTGCCAGCAATTACACCGACTCTGGAAACACCATATATTTT | CASNYTDSGNTIYF
NA | TRBJ2-7 | TRBV14 | TRBD1 | TGTGCCAGCAGCTTTGGGACAGGGGCAACCTACGAGCAGTACTTC | CASSFGTGATYEQYF
few | TRBJ2-3 | TRBV6-5 | NA | TGTGCCAGCAGTTACGACGTCGTTCGGGCTGGAGATACGCAGTATTTT | CASSYDVVRAGDTQYF
NA | TRBJ1-2 | TRBV9 | TRBD1 | TGTGCCAGCAGCGGAGGACAGGACTATGGCTACACCTTC | CASSGGQDYGYTF
NA | TRBJ2-7 | TRBV18 | NA | TGTGCCAGCTCACCGGAATGGCCCTACGAGCAGTACTTC | CASSPEWPYEQYF
NA | TRBJ2-1 | TRBV5-1 | NA | TGCGCCAGCAGCTTCGACATCCGCTCCTACAATGAGCAGTTCTTC | CASSFDIRSYNEQFF
NA | TRBJ2-6 | TRBV5-1 | NA | TGCGCCAGCAGCTTGGGGTTACAGGATCCCTCTGGGGCCAACGTCCTGACTTTC | CASSLGLQDPSGANVLTF